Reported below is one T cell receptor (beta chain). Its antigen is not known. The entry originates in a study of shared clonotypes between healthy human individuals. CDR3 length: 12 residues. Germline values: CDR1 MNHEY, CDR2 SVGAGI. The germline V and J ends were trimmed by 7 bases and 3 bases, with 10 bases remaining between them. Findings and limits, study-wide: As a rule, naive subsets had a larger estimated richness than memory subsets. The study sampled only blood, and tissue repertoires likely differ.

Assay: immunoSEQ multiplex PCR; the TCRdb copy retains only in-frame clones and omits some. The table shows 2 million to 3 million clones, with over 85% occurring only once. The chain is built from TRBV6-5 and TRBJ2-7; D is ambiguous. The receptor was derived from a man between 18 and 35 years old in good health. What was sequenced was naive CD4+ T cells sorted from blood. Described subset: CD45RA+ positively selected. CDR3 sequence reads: CASMGRNYEQYF. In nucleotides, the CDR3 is TGTGCCAGCATGGGCAGGAACTACGAGCAGTACTTC.